The clone carrying this T cell receptor beta chain was seen more than once but under ten times. Next came a second PCR, run for 7 to 11 cycles, which used a sample-barcoded 5' primer along with a J-beta primer mix. TCRdb analysed the 5' RACE reads with MiXCR anew, one entry per CDR3 protein. The sample yields 1.6 million or so distinct CDR3 sequences, approximately 32% seen once. The entry originates in a study of blood T cells in healthy people across ages. Healthy Caucasians from Russia aged about 6 to 90 served as donors. About 10 milliliters of peripheral blood were drawn from each donor into EDTA-treated tubes. This CDR3 is 16 amino acids long. Germline V CDR1 and CDR2: DFQATT, SNEGSKA (reference sequence). Trimming took off 3 bases at V and 7 bases at J, with 24 bases between the two ends.

The source is a woman aged 25 to 39 in good health. V usage is TRBV20-1 and J usage is TRBJ2-5, with D possibly TRBD2 on 7 matching bases. Sequenced: blood. This CDR3 reads CSASARGGALRGTQYF. In nucleotides, the CDR3 is TGCAGTGCTAGTGCTCGTGGGGGGGCATTGAGGGGGACCCAGTACTTC.